A selection of T cell receptor beta chains follows, all from one sample in a study of blood T cell repertoires in COVID-19. Using immunoSEQ multiplex PCR, the repertoire was profiled, and TCRdb retains in-frame clones only, with some absent. The sample records about 110,000 clones, around 68% being singletons. The sample was peripheral blood. Source of these receptors: a woman in her sixties with acute or convalescent COVID-19. Both conserved end residues are part of each CDR3. The order of the fields is D gene, J gene, V gene, clone size, CDR3 protein, CDR3 DNA. A D gene is named only where the DNA matches it firmly. Not all rows give a size; the values are once, few, many and, for expanded clones, a class.

d_gene: TRBD1; j_gene: TRBJ1-1; v_gene: TRBV7-3; abundance: -; CDR3aa: CASSLQGQGANTEAFF; CDR3nt: TGTGCCAGCAGCTTACAAGGACAGGGGGCGAACACTGAAGCTTTCTTT
d_gene: TRBD1; j_gene: TRBJ2-6; v_gene: TRBV5-6; abundance: -; CDR3aa: CASSTRPGTGSGANVLTF; CDR3nt: TGTGCCAGCAGCACGCGTCCCGGGACAGGCTCTGGGGCCAACGTCCTGACTTTC
d_gene: TRBD2; j_gene: TRBJ2-3; v_gene: TRBV30; abundance: -; CDR3aa: CAWSEPGLASDTQYF; CDR3nt: TGTGCCTGGAGTGAACCGGGACTAGCCTCAGATACGCAGTATTTT
d_gene: TRBD2; j_gene: TRBJ2-1; v_gene: TRBV24-1; abundance: -; CDR3aa: CATSDLGGDFDEQFF; CDR3nt: TGTGCCACCAGTGATTTGGGGGGGGACTTCGATGAGCAGTTCTTC
d_gene: TRBD1; j_gene: TRBJ1-5; v_gene: TRBV2; abundance: -; CDR3aa: CASSDPGQGWQPQHF; CDR3nt: TGTGCCAGCAGTGATCCGGGACAGGGGTGGCAGCCCCAGCATTTT
d_gene: -; j_gene: TRBJ1-5; v_gene: TRBV6-6; abundance: -; CDR3aa: CASRLTGSNQPQHF; CDR3nt: TGTGCCAGCAGGTTAACAGGGAGCAATCAGCCCCAGCATTTT
d_gene: TRBD1; j_gene: TRBJ1-6; v_gene: TRBV7-6; abundance: -; CDR3aa: CASSPRTGGNNSPLHF; CDR3nt: TGTGCCAGCAGCCCCAGGACAGGGGGGAATAATTCACCCCTCCACTTT
d_gene: -; j_gene: TRBJ1-1; v_gene: TRBV7-8; abundance: -; CDR3aa: CASSLVRRGNTEAFF; CDR3nt: TGTGCCAGCAGCTTAGTTCGGCGGGGGAACACTGAAGCTTTCTTT
d_gene: -; j_gene: TRBJ2-5; v_gene: TRBV25-1; abundance: -; CDR3aa: CASSETGDQETQYF; CDR3nt: TGTGCCAGCAGTGAAACGGGGGATCAAGAGACCCAGTACTTC
d_gene: TRBD1; j_gene: TRBJ1-2; v_gene: TRBV15; abundance: few; CDR3aa: CATSRGGSPGQGFGYTF; CDR3nt: TGTGCCACCAGCAGAGGAGGTTCGCCGGGACAGGGCTTTGGCTACACCTTC
d_gene: -; j_gene: TRBJ1-6; v_gene: TRBV5-8; abundance: -; CDR3aa: CASSPERGRISSPLHF; CDR3nt: TGTGCCAGCAGCCCTGAGAGGGGGAGAATCTCTTCACCCCTCCACTTT
d_gene: -; j_gene: TRBJ1-2; v_gene: TRBV5-4; abundance: -; CDR3aa: CASSDSYGYTF; CDR3nt: TGTGCCAGCAGCGACAGTTATGGCTACACCTTC
d_gene: TRBD2; j_gene: TRBJ2-5; v_gene: TRBV5-6; abundance: -; CDR3aa: CASSFLAGGFQETQYF; CDR3nt: TGTGCCAGCAGCTTTCTGGCGGGGGGGTTTCAAGAGACCCAGTACTTC
d_gene: -; j_gene: TRBJ2-7; v_gene: TRBV6-6; abundance: -; CDR3aa: CASSYHQGPYEQYF; CDR3nt: TGTGCCAGCAGTTACCATCAGGGGCCCTACGAGCAGTACTTC
d_gene: -; j_gene: TRBJ1-5; v_gene: TRBV5-6; abundance: -; CDR3aa: CASSFRLAGVDQPQHF; CDR3nt: TGTGCCAGCAGCTTCCGTCTAGCAGGGGTGGATCAGCCCCAGCATTTT
d_gene: -; j_gene: TRBJ2-4; v_gene: TRBV5-4; abundance: -; CDR3aa: CASSPGLAQGGNIQYF; CDR3nt: TGTGCCAGCAGCCCCGGACTAGCTCAGGGGGGAAACATTCAGTACTTC
d_gene: -; j_gene: TRBJ1-1; v_gene: TRBV5-1; abundance: -; CDR3aa: CASSFSPTGLGEAFF; CDR3nt: TGCGCCAGCAGCTTTTCCCCTACAGGGTTGGGGGAAGCTTTCTTT
d_gene: TRBD1; j_gene: TRBJ2-7; v_gene: TRBV7-9; abundance: once; CDR3aa: CASSVIPGQGPPEQYF; CDR3nt: TGTGCCAGCAGCGTAATACCGGGACAGGGCCCTCCCGAGCAGTACTTC
d_gene: -; j_gene: TRBJ2-5; v_gene: TRBV2; abundance: few; CDR3aa: CASNGGLTETQYF; CDR3nt: TGTGCCAGCAACGGGGGACTGACAGAGACCCAGTACTTC
d_gene: TRBD1; j_gene: TRBJ1-2; v_gene: TRBV4-3; abundance: many; CDR3aa: CASSQDHSRQGPFYGYTF; CDR3nt: TGCGCCAGCAGCCAAGACCATTCTCGACAGGGTCCTTTCTATGGCTACACCTTC
d_gene: -; j_gene: TRBJ1-1; v_gene: TRBV14; abundance: -; CDR3aa: CASTRTGGNTEAFF; CDR3nt: TGTGCCAGCACCCGAACGGGAGGGAACACTGAAGCTTTCTTT
d_gene: -; j_gene: TRBJ1-1; v_gene: TRBV21-1; abundance: few; CDR3aa: CASSRMQGALNTEAFF; CDR3nt: TGTGCCAGCAGCAGAATGCAGGGGGCTCTGAACACTGAAGCTTTCTTT
d_gene: TRBD1; j_gene: TRBJ2-4; v_gene: TRBV19; abundance: few; CDR3aa: CASSKGQGDAKNIQYF; CDR3nt: TGTGCCAGTAGTAAGGGACAGGGGGACGCCAAAAACATTCAGTACTTC
d_gene: -; j_gene: TRBJ1-1; v_gene: TRBV11-2; abundance: -; CDR3aa: CASSSSTGRGGAFF; CDR3nt: TGTGCCAGCAGCTCCTCGACGGGGCGGGGGGGAGCTTTCTTT
d_gene: -; j_gene: TRBJ2-1; v_gene: TRBV3-1/TRBV3-2; abundance: -; CDR3aa: CASSQDGGGLSNEQFF; CDR3nt: TGTGCCAGCAGCCAAGATGGTGGGGGCCTCTCGAATGAGCAGTTCTTC
d_gene: -; j_gene: TRBJ2-7; v_gene: TRBV7-8; abundance: once; CDR3aa: CASSPGGYEQYF; CDR3nt: TGTGCCAGCAGCCCGGGTGGTTACGAGCAGTACTTC
d_gene: -; j_gene: TRBJ2-1; v_gene: TRBV19; abundance: -; CDR3aa: CASSIFPSPYNEQFF; CDR3nt: TGTGCCAGTAGTATTTTCCCGTCCCCCTACAATGAGCAGTTCTTC
d_gene: -; j_gene: TRBJ1-3; v_gene: TRBV9; abundance: many; CDR3aa: CASSTGHLGSGNTIYF; CDR3nt: TGTGCCAGCAGCACTGGACATTTAGGCTCTGGAAACACCATATATTTT
d_gene: -; j_gene: TRBJ2-2; v_gene: TRBV9; abundance: -; CDR3aa: CASSATGTGELFF; CDR3nt: TGTGCCAGCAGCGCCACAGGGACCGGGGAGCTGTTTTTT
d_gene: TRBD1; j_gene: TRBJ1-2; v_gene: TRBV28; abundance: -; CDR3aa: CASSLSHRGEYGYTF; CDR3nt: TGTGCCAGCAGTTTGTCCCACAGGGGCGAATATGGCTACACCTTC
d_gene: -; j_gene: TRBJ1-6; v_gene: TRBV9; abundance: many; CDR3aa: CASSVDPGVNSPLHF; CDR3nt: TGTGCCAGCAGCGTAGATCCAGGGGTTAATTCACCCCTCCACTTT
d_gene: TRBD2; j_gene: TRBJ2-1; v_gene: TRBV27; abundance: -; CDR3aa: CASSLSGGYNEQFF; CDR3nt: TGTGCCAGCAGTCTCAGCGGGGGCTACAATGAGCAGTTCTTC
d_gene: -; j_gene: TRBJ2-2; v_gene: TRBV30; abundance: -; CDR3aa: CAWSLGVVNTGELFF; CDR3nt: TGTGCCTGGAGCCTAGGGGTAGTAAACACCGGGGAGCTGTTTTTT
d_gene: -; j_gene: TRBJ1-2; v_gene: TRBV11-1; abundance: -; CDR3aa: CASSSTVNYGYTF; CDR3nt: TGTGCCAGCAGTTCGACAGTTAACTATGGCTACACCTTC
d_gene: -; j_gene: TRBJ1-1; v_gene: TRBV7-8; abundance: -; CDR3aa: CASSLVAGGRAGAFF; CDR3nt: TGTGCCAGCAGCTTAGTAGCGGGGGGCCGGGCGGGTGCTTTCTTT
d_gene: TRBD2; j_gene: TRBJ2-1; v_gene: TRBV19; abundance: once; CDR3aa: CASSRFSGATYNEQFF; CDR3nt: TGTGCCAGTTCTCGGTTTAGCGGGGCGACCTACAATGAGCAGTTCTTC
d_gene: -; j_gene: TRBJ1-1; v_gene: TRBV18; abundance: -; CDR3aa: CASSPLTGNTEAFF; CDR3nt: TGTGCCAGCTCACCCCTGACAGGGAACACTGAAGCTTTCTTT
d_gene: TRBD2; j_gene: TRBJ2-3; v_gene: TRBV6-6; abundance: once; CDR3aa: CASSYRGGQGTDTQYF; CDR3nt: TGTGCCAGCAGTTACCGGGGGGGCCAGGGCACAGATACGCAGTATTTT
d_gene: -; j_gene: TRBJ1-4; v_gene: TRBV3-1/TRBV3-2; abundance: once; CDR3aa: CASSPRGGLVTNEKLFF; CDR3nt: TGTGCCAGCAGCCCCCGGGGGGGGCTGGTAACTAATGAAAAACTGTTTTTT
d_gene: -; j_gene: TRBJ2-5; v_gene: TRBV11-2; abundance: -; CDR3aa: CASSFGRWGGRETQYF; CDR3nt: TGTGCCAGCAGCTTCGGTCGATGGGGGGGGCGGGAGACCCAGTACTTC
d_gene: TRBD1; j_gene: TRBJ2-3; v_gene: TRBV28; abundance: -; CDR3aa: CASSLSGQGSTDTQYF; CDR3nt: TGTGCCAGCAGTTTATCGGGACAGGGAAGCACAGATACGCAGTATTTT
d_gene: -; j_gene: TRBJ1-4; v_gene: TRBV9; abundance: once; CDR3aa: CASSVGQINEKLFF; CDR3nt: TGTGCCAGCAGCGTAGGGCAGATTAATGAAAAACTGTTTTTT